The source of this T cell receptor (beta chain) is a study of CD8 T cells in ankylosing spondylitis (dated by TCRdb to 2015 to 2018). Describing the broader study: To find TCR variants linked to disease, the study profiled T cell receptor beta repertoires in ankylosing spondylitis patients and healthy donors. The whole study cohort included under 140 healthy donors and about two dozen ankylosing spondylitis patients. Samples of peripheral blood were taken, and for ankylosing spondylitis patients, synovial fluid was collected as well. Summary of the overall study and its limitations: A TCR beta motif made up of several highly homologous amino acid variants appeared to be characteristic of blood from ankylosing spondylitis patients. The disease-linked clones had a CD8+ phenotype and were found at relatively low frequencies in peripheral blood. Some motif variants were previously reported in synovial fluid and blood of reactive arthritis patients, suggesting common disease-initiation mechanisms. The disease-linked clones were reported as significantly enriched in matched synovial fluid samples from ankylosing spondylitis patients.

Reads for this sample came from an Illumina HiSeq 2500. Quantitative 5'-RACE with molecular barcodes was the method used to prepare the TCR beta libraries. Processing in the source paper ran as follows. To identify disease-linked TCR variants, a new computational method was used, one built on a probabilistic model of VDJ rearrangement. TCRdb's own reprocessing of the public reads used fastp at Q25 and MiXCR and kept productive beta chains. All rows with the same CDR3 protein become a single entry with the most common DNA and genes. The V and J calls and clone size come from TCRdb's table, not from the authors' own analysis. For this sample there are about 33,000 distinct CDR3 sequences; 13% appear just once. The top ten clones comprise less than 40% of the sample. This clonotype turned up a few times. No cognate antigen has been identified for it. The sample holds no much larger clone one base away, and base qualities are not on file.

Synovial fluid samples were matched to blood samples from the same ankylosing spondylitis patients. This receptor was obtained from a male donor with ankylosing spondylitis. The sample taken for sequencing was synovial fluid, either unsorted or a sorted T cell fraction (not recorded which).

The DNA reads as follows: TGCGCCAGCAGTGAGTGGACAGGGGTATCAGATACGCAGTATTTT. Translated, it gives CASSEWTGVSDTQYF. Here the chain combines TRBV10-1 and TRBJ2-3, with 9 bases in between that match TRBD1. The germline V end is reduced by 1 base and the J end by 4 bases; junction bases left unmatched: 3. According to the germline V gene (reference sequence), CDR1 reads WNHNN and CDR2 reads SYGVQD. The CDR3 measures 15 amino acids from cysteine to phenylalanine. Just the 45-base CDR3 DNA is kept, in frame starting at base 1.